Presented here are 7 T cell receptor beta chains from one specimen sequenced in a study of blood T cell repertoires in COVID-19. TCRdb's copy holds only in-frame clones and misses some; the assay was immunoSEQ multiplex PCR. Of nearly 100,000 clones detected, roughly 83% appear once; the ten largest clones hold roughly 17%. Sequenced input: peripheral blood. These receptors were collected from a woman aged 55-69 years with acute or convalescent COVID-19.

The gene calls are TRBV28 and TRBJ1-2; 9 bases line up with TRBD1. The J segment lost 5 bases and the V segment lost 3 bases, leaving 10 bases of the junction unmatched. CDR1 is MDHEN and CDR2 is SYDVKM in the germline V gene. This CDR3 has 16 residues. The CDR3 loop is CASSFMVGQGNYGYTF. DNA of the CDR3: TGTGCCAGCAGTTTTATGGTAGGACAGGGGAATTATGGCTACACCTTC.

The J gene is TRBJ1-2, the V gene TRBV7-2; D is ambiguous. From germline, CDR1 is SGHTA and CDR2 FQGNSA. The CDR3 runs 12 residues. Deletions cut 2 bases from V and 6 bases from J, with 7 bases between. This CDR3 is CASSLSANGYTF. In nucleotides, the CDR3 is TGTGCCAGCAGCTTAAGTGCGAATGGCTACACCTTC.

This clone was detected once. This chain joins TRBV7-3 and TRBJ2-2; 8 nucleotides agree with TRBD2. Germline V CDR1 and CDR2: SGHTA, FQGTGA. V lost 5 bases to trimming and J lost 3 bases; unmatched junction nucleotides: 8. The CDR3 sequence is 16 residues long. The DNA for the CDR3 is TGTGCCAGCAGCCCTCGGGGGGGGCCATACACCGGGGAGCTGTTTTTT. Amino acid sequence: CASSPRGGPYTGELFF. Together with reference TRBV7-3 and TRBJ2-2, the CDR3 gives the full variable domain: GAGVSQTPSNKVTEKGKYVELRCDPISGHTALYWYRQSLGQGPEFLIYFQGTGAADDSGLPNDRFFAVRPEGSVSTLKIQRTERGDSAVYLCASSPRGGPYTGELFFGEGSRLTVL.

Sample share makes this clone medium-sized. The rearrangement links TRBV7-2 to TRBJ2-1; D is unclear. CDR1 is SGHTA, CDR2 FQGNSA, per germline. V was clipped by 5 bases and J by 3 bases, with 5 bases between them. This CDR3 is 12 amino acids long. The chain's CDR3 is CASSEYYNEQFF. CDR3 coding DNA: TGTGCCAGCAGCGAGTACTACAATGAGCAGTTCTTC.

This chain links TRBV4-2 with TRBJ1-2; the D is unclear. CDR1 and CDR2 (germline): LGHNA, YNFKEQ. V lost 4 bases and J lost 7, with 16 bases in between. The CDR3 contains 14 residues. DNA of the CDR3: TGTGCCAGCAGCCCGCGTGGGCTTGGTTCTGGCTACACCTTC. This encodes CASSPRGLGSGYTF.

V usage is TRBV21-1 and J usage is TRBJ2-3; TRBD2 is the table's D call and was not checked against the DNA. TRBV21-1 is termed a pseudogene. CDR3 length equals 14 residues. This CDR3 is CASSKGTGKDTQYF. The CDR3 DNA reads TGTGCCAGCAGCAAAGGGACGGGGAAAGATACGCAGTATTTT.

The table lists this clone with a count of one. The rearrangement uses TRBV18 and TRBJ2-7; 8 bases match TRBD1. The CDR3 consists of 15 residues. The trim removed 1 base at V and 5 bases at J, leaving 7 bases unmatched. Germline values: CDR1 KGHSH, CDR2 LQKENI. The CDR3 here is CASSPRGRGRNEQYF. The CDR3 DNA sequence: TGTGCCAGCTCACCACGGGGCAGGGGGCGTAACGAGCAGTACTTC.